This T cell receptor (beta chain) came from a study of a mutant IDH1 vaccine in newly diagnosed glioma. Study overall: In weeks 1, 3, 5, 7, 11, 15, 19 and 23, patients were immunized, eight times in all. The study started vaccination 4-6 weeks after radiotherapy alone, or with temozolomide cycles. Earlier care involved radiotherapy, temozolomide, or both, and the majority received both.

Libraries were prepared by immunoSEQ multiplex PCR; TCRdb keeps only in-frame clonotypes and omits some of them. The sample records under 150,000 clones, under 90% being singletons. As to time point: week 11, during vaccination. With topical imiquimod, each dose of the vaccine consisted of 300 ug of mutant IDH1 20-mer peptide. The astrocytomas were IDH1-mutant, ATRX-negative, and WHO grade 3 or 4. The germline gives CDR1 SGDLS, CDR2 YYNGEE. Trimming removed 4 bases at V and 7 bases at J, with 20 bases between. The CDR3 has 15 amino acids. A note on this clone: Its antigen is undetermined.

The V and J genes are TRBV9 and TRBJ1-2; TRBD1 is a possible D gene (6 bases). This sample comprised PBMCs, obtained from a glioma patient whose treatment included an IDH1 peptide vaccine. This sequence originates from a woman aged 45-65 years with glioma. The CDR3: CASSTPQGVGSGYTF. The DNA of the CDR3 is TGTGCCAGCAGCACCCCACAGGGTGTAGGTAGTGGCTACACCTTC.